A selection of T cell receptor beta chains follows, all from one sample in a study of shared clonotypes between healthy human individuals. Libraries were prepared by immunoSEQ multiplex PCR; TCRdb keeps only in-frame clonotypes and omits some of them. The repertoire consists of over a million clones, with about 84% occurring once and the leading ten covering roughly 0.61%. The sequenced material came from memory CD4+ T cells from PBMCs. These receptors all come from a man between 18 and 35 years old in good health. Some clones in this sample may be carry-over from other donors' samples. CDR3s include the opening cysteine and the closing phenylalanine or tryptophan. D genes are given only for firm matches. Clone size is shown for a subset of rows, as once, few, many or a class of expanded clone.

NA	TRBV5-4	TRBJ2-7	NA	CASSTGTVGYEQYF	TGTGCCAGCAGCACAGGGACGGTGGGCTACGAGCAGTACTTC
NA	TRBV6-6	TRBJ1-1	NA	CASTDNGPLNTEAFF	TGTGCCAGCACCGATAATGGGCCCCTGAACACTGAAGCTTTCTTT
TRBD1	TRBV2	TRBJ1-2	NA	CASSGGRGNYGYTF	TGTGCCAGCAGTGGGGGCAGGGGGAACTATGGCTACACCTTC
NA	TRBV6-1	TRBJ1-1	NA	CASKLGGGTEAFF	TGTGCCAGCAAACTCGGTGGGGGCACTGAAGCTTTCTTT
TRBD1	TRBV28	TRBJ2-7	NA	CASSYTGGVRYEQYF	TGTGCCAGCAGTTACACAGGGGGTGTCCGCTACGAGCAGTACTTC
TRBD1	TRBV7-9	TRBJ2-3	once	CASSSGQGRTDTQYF	TGTGCCAGCAGCTCGGGACAGGGGAGGACAGATACGCAGTATTTT
TRBD1	TRBV28	TRBJ1-4	NA	CASSLDGTGGEKLFF	TGTGCCAGCAGTTTAGATGGGACAGGGGGTGAAAAACTGTTTTTT
NA	TRBV4-1	TRBJ1-3	NA	CASSQEAGNSGNTIYF	TGCGCCAGCAGCCAAGAAGCAGGTAACTCTGGAAACACCATATATTTT
NA	TRBV7-3	TRBJ2-3	NA	CASSLISLLGGGPSTDTQYF	TGTGCCAGCAGCTTAATTTCTCTGTTAGGCGGCGGACCTAGCACAGATACGCAGTATTTT
NA	TRBV28	TRBJ1-5	NA	CASSSQGRRQPQHF	TGTGCCAGCAGTTCGCAGGGGAGACGGCAGCCCCAGCATTTT
NA	TRBV5-1	TRBJ1-2	NA	CASSFDGKYGYTF	TGCGCCAGCAGCTTTGACGGAAAATATGGCTACACCTTC
TRBD2	TRBV7-9	TRBJ2-7	few	CASSSGSGNSYEQYF	TGTGCCAGCAGCTCCGGGAGCGGGAACTCCTACGAGCAGTACTTC
NA	TRBV5-1	TRBJ2-7	NA	CASSLDLSSYEQYF	TGCGCCAGCAGCCTGGATCTGAGCTCCTACGAGCAGTACTTC
NA	TRBV20-1	TRBJ1-1	NA	CSAAAREAFF	TGCAGTGCAGCAGCCAGGGAAGCTTTCTTT
TRBD1	TRBV5-1	TRBJ2-1	NA	CASSLAGQGFDEQFF	TGCGCCAGCAGCTTGGCTGGACAGGGCTTCGATGAGCAGTTCTTC
NA	TRBV19	TRBJ1-1	NA	CASSRSVNTEAFF	TGTGCCAGTAGTAGGTCAGTAAACACTGAAGCTTTCTTT
NA	TRBV4-1	TRBJ1-2	few	CASSQGEGSYGYTF	TGCGCCAGCAGCCAAGGGGAGGGAAGCTATGGCTACACCTTC
TRBD2	TRBV7-3	TRBJ2-1	NA	CASSLGRGGRYNEQFF	TGTGCCAGCAGCTTAGGACGGGGCGGGAGGTACAATGAGCAGTTCTTC
NA	TRBV19	TRBJ1-1	NA	CASSPGLNRPNTEAFF	TGTGCCAGTAGCCCCGGATTAAATAGACCGAACACTGAAGCTTTCTTT
TRBD1	TRBV19	TRBJ1-5	NA	CASKGDRGTYSNQPQHF	TGTGCCAGTAAGGGGGACAGGGGGACCTATAGCAATCAGCCCCAGCATTTT
TRBD1	TRBV19	TRBJ1-5	few	CASRDREVQPQHF	TGTGCCAGTCGAGACAGGGAGGTCCAGCCCCAGCATTTT
TRBD2	TRBV29-1	TRBJ2-7	NA	CSVLAGATSGQYF	TGCAGCGTTTTAGCGGGAGCGACTTCCGGGCAGTACTTC
NA	TRBV2	TRBJ2-7	NA	CASSAPSGEQYF	TGTGCCAGCAGTGCCCCTAGTGGCGAGCAGTACTTC
TRBD2	TRBV5-1	TRBJ2-1	NA	CASSPTSGSRNEQFF	TGCGCCAGCAGCCCAACTAGCGGGAGTAGGAATGAGCAGTTCTTC
NA	TRBV9	TRBJ1-1	NA	CASTFGPGGGSTEAFF	NA
NA	TRBV29-1	TRBJ2-2	NA	CSASRASGELFF	TGCAGCGCCTCCCGGGCATCCGGGGAGCTGTTTTTT
NA	TRBV4-2	TRBJ2-7	NA	CASSQVASDSYEQYF	TGTGCCAGCAGCCAAGTCGCTAGTGACTCCTACGAGCAGTACTTC
NA	TRBV9	TRBJ2-3	NA	CASSPSHTDTQYF	TGTGCCAGCAGCCCTAGCCACACAGATACGCAGTATTTT
TRBD2	TRBV19	TRBJ2-7	NA	CASSLRPTSGYEQYF	TGTGCCAGTAGTCTACGCCCAACTAGCGGCTACGAGCAGTACTTC
NA	TRBV5-1	TRBJ2-4	NA	CASMDGTLAKNIQYF	TGCGCCAGCATGGACGGGACCTTAGCCAAAAACATTCAGTACTTC
NA	TRBV6-5	TRBJ1-1	NA	CASSPTARPSEAFF	TGTGCCAGCAGCCCAACAGCGAGGCCATCCGAAGCTTTCTTT
TRBD2	TRBV4-2	TRBJ2-7	NA	CASSQDLAGPYEQYF	TGTGCCAGCAGCCAAGACCTAGCGGGACCCTACGAGCAGTACTTC
NA	TRBV29-1	TRBJ1-4	NA	CSVGAVNEKLFF	TGCAGCGTTGGGGCAGTTAATGAAAAACTGTTTTTT
NA	TRBV28	TRBJ1-1	NA	CASGLAGGGVEAFF	TGTGCCAGCGGGTTGGCGGGAGGAGGGGTGGAAGCTTTCTTT
NA	TRBV9	TRBJ1-3	NA	CASSPPGNTIYF	TGTGCCAGCAGCCCCCCGGGAAACACCATATATTTT
TRBD2	TRBV5-5	TRBJ2-7	NA	CASSAGPLREALEQYF	TGTGCCAGCAGCGCCGGTCCGTTGCGGGAGGCTCTCGAGCAGTACTTC
TRBD1	TRBV15	TRBJ1-5	NA	CATSRGGTEGRQPQHF	TGTGCCACCAGCAGAGGCGGGACAGAAGGCCGTCAGCCCCAGCATTTT
NA	TRBV18	TRBJ1-1	NA	CASSPPTGAMNTEAFF	TGTGCCAGCTCACCACCGACAGGAGCTATGAACACTGAAGCTTTCTTT
NA	TRBV9	TRBJ2-1	NA	CASSVAGGGTPVGNEQFF	TGTGCCAGCAGCGTAGCGGGGGGCGGTACCCCTGTGGGAAATGAGCAGTTCTTC
NA	TRBV5-1	TRBJ2-3	NA	CASRSQGHKEDTQYF	TGCGCCAGCCGATCCCAGGGTCACAAGGAGGATACGCAGTATTTT
TRBD1	TRBV25-1	TRBJ1-5	NA	CASRGQTFNQPQHF	TGTGCCAGCAGGGGACAGACCTTCAATCAGCCCCAGCATTTT
NA	TRBV18	TRBJ2-2	NA	CASSPRDKNTGELFF	TGTGCCAGCTCACCGAGGGACAAGAACACCGGGGAGCTGTTTTTT
NA	TRBV6-1	TRBJ2-5	NA	CASSDSFGPGETQYF	TGTGCCAGCAGTGATAGTTTTGGGCCAGGGGAGACCCAGTACTTC
NA	TRBV7-2	TRBJ1-2	NA	CASSLGSQGLGGYTF	TGTGCCAGCAGCTTAGGATCTCAGGGTTTAGGAGGCTACACCTTC
NA	TRBV7-2	TRBJ2-5	NA	CASSRRWQAETQYF	TGTGCCAGCTCCAGACGGTGGCAGGCGGAGACCCAGTACTTC
NA	TRBV10-3	TRBJ1-5	NA	CAISEVGNQPQHF	TGTGCCATCAGTGAGGTGGGGAATCAGCCCCAGCATTTT
NA	TRBV11-3	TRBJ2-7	NA	CASSAGGDSYEQYF	TGTGCCAGCTCCGCCGGGGGGGACAGCTACGAGCAGTACTTC
TRBD2	TRBV4-1	TRBJ2-7	NA	CASSLGLAGGFSSYEQYF	TGCGCCAGCAGCCTAGGACTAGCGGGAGGTTTCAGCTCCTACGAGCAGTACTTC
TRBD1	TRBV7-3	TRBJ1-2	NA	CASSLNPGTGNYGYTF	TGTGCCAGCAGCTTAAACCCAGGGACAGGAAACTATGGCTACACCTTC
TRBD1	TRBV19	TRBJ2-7	NA	CASSKGQGMTYEQYF	TGTGCCAGTAGTAAAGGACAGGGGATGACCTACGAGCAGTACTTC
NA	TRBV15	TRBJ1-2	NA	CATSRDLTYGYTF	TGTGCCACCAGCAGAGATTTGACGTACGGCTACACCTTC
NA	TRBV2	TRBJ1-2	NA	CASSDRGASGYTF	TGTGCCAGCAGTGATAGGGGGGCGAGCGGCTACACCTTC
NA	TRBV5-1	TRBJ1-4	NA	CASSLGEGTSSTNEKLFF	TGCGCCAGCAGCCTGGGGGAGGGCACAAGCTCAACTAATGAAAAACTGTTTTTT
NA	TRBV28	TRBJ1-2	NA	CASSFRPYGYTF	TGTGCCAGCAGTTTCAGGCCCTATGGCTACACCTTC
NA	TRBV7-8	TRBJ2-2	NA	CASGTYTGELFF	TGTGCCAGCGGGACCTACACCGGGGAGCTGTTTTTT
TRBD1	TRBV5-1	TRBJ2-1	NA	CASSLVRGQDNEQFF	TGCGCCAGCAGCTTGGTAAGGGGGCAGGACAATGAGCAGTTCTTC
TRBD1	TRBV14	TRBJ1-2	many	CASSPDRSNYGYTF	TGTGCCAGCAGCCCGGACAGGTCGAACTATGGCTACACCTTC
TRBD2	TRBV4-1	TRBJ2-3	NA	CASSQVTSATDTQYF	TGCGCCAGCAGCCAAGTGACTAGCGCGACAGATACGCAGTATTTT
NA	TRBV6-5	TRBJ1-2	NA	CASSTRTVYGYTF	TGTGCCAGCAGCACCCGGACAGTCTATGGCTACACCTTC